This entry concerns a single T cell receptor (beta chain). This receptor's antigen is unknown. Base-call qualities are not available, and no considerably larger clone is one nucleotide away. These data belong to a study of CD8+CD57+ T cells in acquired aplastic anemia (dated by TCRdb to the late 2010s). Broadly, across the study: Extracted DNA from sorted CD4+ and CD8+ cells averaged approximately 3 ug, ranging from about 0.19 to 30 ug. CD8+CD57+ expansion was defined as frequency above the mean frequency observed in healthy subjects.

Including cysteine and phenylalanine, the CDR3 has 13 amino acids. The read is trimmed to its CDR3 DNA, 39 bases read in frame from base 1. V is pared back by 6 bases and J by 3 bases, with 9 bases lying between the germline termini. CDR1 and CDR2 (LNHDA, SQIVND) derive from the germline V gene (reference sequence). Overall study outcomes, separate from this receptor: Patients and healthy controls showed no significant difference in CD8+ Simpson's diversity (P=0.060). Twenty-nine CD8+ CDR3 sequences were found in both patients and controls but appeared to be highly expressed in patients and within the immunodominant clones of the patients.

The patients picked for sequencing were ones in whom flow cytometry had shown an expansion of CD8+CD57+ cells. Severe acquired aplastic anemia was diagnosed in all patients according to International Study of Aplastic Anemia and Agranulocytosis and Camitta criteria. Patients had received no therapy at the time of blood sampling. In the study, sorted CD4+ and CD8+ blood T cells from patients with severe aplastic anemia and from healthy subjects underwent deep sequencing of TCR repertoires. Patients were enrolled under clinicaltrials.gov protocols 00001620, 01623167, 00001397, 00071045, 00081523 and 00961064 in the USA. Ficoll-Paque density gradient centrifugation was used to isolate peripheral blood mononuclear cells. Before DNA was extracted, CD4+ and CD8+ T cells were sorted using either FACS or magnetic beads. Genomic DNA was used as template for profiling of TCR beta VDJ combinations and CDR3 sequences. TCR repertoire sequencing was run on an Illumina HiSeq 2000. Per the original workflow: TRBV/TRBJ rearrangement plots, CDR3 size and DJ length profiles, and Simpson's diversity index were used to assess repertoires. Whichever DNA sequence was most abundant in the deep sequencing data was defined as the immunodominant clone. CDR3 amino acid sequences were screened for sharing across subjects and were compared with published repertoires and the VDJdb database. TCRdb redid the processing of the public reads, applying fastp at Q25 and MiXCR, and retained in-frame beta chains. Here each entry gathers all rows of one CDR3 protein and keeps the most common genes and DNA. These V and J calls originate from TCRdb's pipeline instead of the authors' own analysis. The sample contains fewer than 200,000 distinct CDR3 sequences, about two thirds of them found a single time. Jointly, the top ten make up approximately 48% of the sample.

The TCR sequence derives from a human donor with aplastic anemia. Sequencing input: sorted CD4+, CD8+, or CD8+CD57+ T cells (not recorded which) from PBMCs. Here the chain combines TRBV19 and TRBJ1-5, with the D gene not clear enough to name. The CDR3 protein sequence reads: CASSPGFNQPQHF. The bases are TGTGCCAGTAGCCCCGGCTTCAATCAGCCCCAGCATTTT. Here the CDR3 is joined to the reference TRBV19 and TRBJ1-5 genes, and the full variable domain is: DGGITQSPKYLFRKEGQNVTLSCEQNLNHDAMYWYRQDPGQGLRLIYYSQIVNDFQKGDIAEGYSVSREKKESFPLTVTSAQKNPTAFYLCASSPGFNQPQHFGDGTRLSIL.